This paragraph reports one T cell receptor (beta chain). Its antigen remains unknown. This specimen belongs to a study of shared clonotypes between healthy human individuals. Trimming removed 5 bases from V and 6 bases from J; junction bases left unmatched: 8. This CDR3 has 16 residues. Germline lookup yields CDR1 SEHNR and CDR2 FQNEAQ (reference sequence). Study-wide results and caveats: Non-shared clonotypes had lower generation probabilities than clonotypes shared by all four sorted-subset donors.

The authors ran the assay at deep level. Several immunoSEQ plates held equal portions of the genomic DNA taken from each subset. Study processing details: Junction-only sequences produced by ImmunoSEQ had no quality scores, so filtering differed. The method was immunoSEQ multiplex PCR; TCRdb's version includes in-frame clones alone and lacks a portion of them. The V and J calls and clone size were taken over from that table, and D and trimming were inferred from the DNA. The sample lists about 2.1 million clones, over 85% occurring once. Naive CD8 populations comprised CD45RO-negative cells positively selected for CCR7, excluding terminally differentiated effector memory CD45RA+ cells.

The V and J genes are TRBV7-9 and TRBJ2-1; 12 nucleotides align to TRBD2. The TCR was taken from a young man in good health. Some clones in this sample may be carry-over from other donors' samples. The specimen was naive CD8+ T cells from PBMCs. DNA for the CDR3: TGTGCCAGCAGCGACAAGACTAGCGGGAGTGTCAATGAGCAGTTCTTC. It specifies CASSDKTSGSVNEQFF. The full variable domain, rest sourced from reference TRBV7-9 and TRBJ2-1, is DTGVSQNPRHKITKRGQNVTFRCDPISEHNRLYWYRQTLGQGPEFLTYFQNEAQLEKSRLLSDRFSAERPKGSFSTLEIQRTEQGDSAMYLCASSDKTSGSVNEQFFGPGTRLTVL.